Sequencing of this TCR beta chain was carried out in a study of vaccination effects on CD4 cells after COVID-19. CDR3 size: 15 residues. Trimming left V 7 bases short and J 3 bases short, with 18 bases between. The germline V gene encodes CDR1 LNHDA and CDR2 SQIVND (reference sequence). Clones were read by immunoSEQ multiplex PCR, and TCRdb kept only the in-frame ones, dropping some. Here the sample spans about 40,000 clones, approximately 70% being singletons. Comment on this clone: Its cognate antigen is unknown.

Cultured cells yielded isolated CD4+ T cells after nine to ten days. The vaccine given was either BNT162b2 or mRNA-1273, in two doses. The TCR comes from a human donor who received a COVID-19 vaccine. The chain is built from TRBV19 and TRBJ1-1; D is perhaps TRBD1 (6 bases). Source: CD4+ T cells from PBMCs cultured without peptide, taken after COVID-19 vaccination. CDR3 bases: TGTGCCAGTAAAGGGGGGACTGGACGGTACACTGAAGCTTTCTTT. It specifies CASKGGTGRYTEAFF.